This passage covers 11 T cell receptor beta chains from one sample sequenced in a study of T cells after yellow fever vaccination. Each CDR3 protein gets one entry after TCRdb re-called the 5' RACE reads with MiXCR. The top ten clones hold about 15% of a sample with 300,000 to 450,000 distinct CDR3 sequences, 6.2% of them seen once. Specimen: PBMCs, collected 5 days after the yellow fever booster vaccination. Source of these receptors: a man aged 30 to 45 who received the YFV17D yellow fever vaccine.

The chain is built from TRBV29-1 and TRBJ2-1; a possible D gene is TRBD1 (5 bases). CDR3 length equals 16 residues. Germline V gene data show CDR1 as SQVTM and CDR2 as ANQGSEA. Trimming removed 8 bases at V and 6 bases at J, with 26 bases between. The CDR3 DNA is TGCAGCCCCACCCTTCTGCCGGTGTCAGGGTTCAATGAGCAGTTCTTC. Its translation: CSPTLLPVSGFNEQFF.

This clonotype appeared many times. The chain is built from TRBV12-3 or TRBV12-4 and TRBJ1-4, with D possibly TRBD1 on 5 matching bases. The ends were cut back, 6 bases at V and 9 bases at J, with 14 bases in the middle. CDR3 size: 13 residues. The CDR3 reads CASSYRDGKKLFF. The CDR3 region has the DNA TGTGCCAGCAGCTACCGGGACGGAAAAAAACTGTTTTTT.

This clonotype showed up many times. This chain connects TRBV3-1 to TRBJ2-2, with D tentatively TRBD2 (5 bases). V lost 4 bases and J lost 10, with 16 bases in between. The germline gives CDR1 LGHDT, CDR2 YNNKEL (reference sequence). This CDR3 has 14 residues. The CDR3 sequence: CASSLRVQREELFF. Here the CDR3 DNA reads TGTGCCAGCAGCCTCCGGGTCCAGAGGGAGGAGCTGTTTTTT.

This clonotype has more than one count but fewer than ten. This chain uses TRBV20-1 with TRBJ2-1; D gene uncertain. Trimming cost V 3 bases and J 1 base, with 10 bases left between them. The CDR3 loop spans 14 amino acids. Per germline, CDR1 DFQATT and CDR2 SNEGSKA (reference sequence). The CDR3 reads CSASLLNSYNEQFF. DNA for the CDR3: TGCAGTGCTAGTCTCCTAAATTCCTACAATGAGCAGTTCTTC.

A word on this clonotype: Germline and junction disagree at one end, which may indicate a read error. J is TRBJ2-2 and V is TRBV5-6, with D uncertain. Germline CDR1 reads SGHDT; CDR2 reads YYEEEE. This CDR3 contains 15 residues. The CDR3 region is CASSRDFLNTRELFF. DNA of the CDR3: TGTGCCAGCAGCCGCGACTTTTTGAACACCAGGGAGCTGTTTTTT. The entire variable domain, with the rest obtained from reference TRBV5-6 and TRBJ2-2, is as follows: DAGVTQSPTHLIKTRGQQVTLRCSPKSGHDTVSWYQQALGQGPQFIFQYYEEEERQRGNFPDRFSGHQFPNYSSELNVNALLLGDSALYLCASSRDFLNTRELFFGEGSRLTVL.

The CDR3 is CSASGGGLNTEAFF. Written as DNA, the CDR3 is TGCAGTGCTTCAGGGGGGGGGTTGAACACTGAAGCTTTCTTT. V gene TRBV20-1 combines with J gene TRBJ1-1, with 7 bases identical to TRBD1. This CDR3 comprises 14 residues. CDR1 is DFQATT, CDR2 SNEGSKA, per germline (reference sequence). Trimming took 5 bases from V and 0 from J; bases not matched to a gene: 6.

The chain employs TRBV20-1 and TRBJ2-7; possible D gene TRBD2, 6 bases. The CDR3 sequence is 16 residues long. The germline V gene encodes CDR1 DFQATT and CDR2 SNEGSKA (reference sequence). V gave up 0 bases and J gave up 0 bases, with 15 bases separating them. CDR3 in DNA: TGCAGTGCTAGAGATCTTACTAGCAGATTCTCCTACGAGCAGTACTTC. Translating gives CSARDLTSRFSYEQYF.

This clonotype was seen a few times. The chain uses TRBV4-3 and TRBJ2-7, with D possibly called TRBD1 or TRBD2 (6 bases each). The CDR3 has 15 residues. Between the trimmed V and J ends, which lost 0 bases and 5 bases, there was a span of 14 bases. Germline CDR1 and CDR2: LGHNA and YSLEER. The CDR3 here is CASSQDRKGGHEQYF. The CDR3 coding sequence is TGCGCCAGCAGCCAAGATAGGAAGGGGGGCCACGAGCAGTACTTC.

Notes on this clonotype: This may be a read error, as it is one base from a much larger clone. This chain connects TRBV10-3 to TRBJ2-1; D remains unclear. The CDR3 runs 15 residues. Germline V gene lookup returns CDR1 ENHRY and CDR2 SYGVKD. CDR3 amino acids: CAISEEDIAGNEPFF. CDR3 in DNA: TGTGCCATCAGTGAGGAGGATATCGCTGGAAATGAGCCGTTCTTC.

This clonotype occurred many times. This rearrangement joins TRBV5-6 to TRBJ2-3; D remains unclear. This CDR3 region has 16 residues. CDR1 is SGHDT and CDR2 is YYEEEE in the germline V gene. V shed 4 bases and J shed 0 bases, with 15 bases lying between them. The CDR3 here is CASSRPGRTSTDTQYF. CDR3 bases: TGTGCCAGCAGCCGTCCGGGCCGTACTAGCACAGATACGCAGTATTTT.

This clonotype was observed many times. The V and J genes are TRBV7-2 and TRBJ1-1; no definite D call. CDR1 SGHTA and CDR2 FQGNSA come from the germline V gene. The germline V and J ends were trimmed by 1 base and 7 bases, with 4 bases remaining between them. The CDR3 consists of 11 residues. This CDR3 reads CASSLVYEAFF. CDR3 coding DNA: TGTGCCAGCAGCTTAGTTTATGAAGCTTTCTTT.